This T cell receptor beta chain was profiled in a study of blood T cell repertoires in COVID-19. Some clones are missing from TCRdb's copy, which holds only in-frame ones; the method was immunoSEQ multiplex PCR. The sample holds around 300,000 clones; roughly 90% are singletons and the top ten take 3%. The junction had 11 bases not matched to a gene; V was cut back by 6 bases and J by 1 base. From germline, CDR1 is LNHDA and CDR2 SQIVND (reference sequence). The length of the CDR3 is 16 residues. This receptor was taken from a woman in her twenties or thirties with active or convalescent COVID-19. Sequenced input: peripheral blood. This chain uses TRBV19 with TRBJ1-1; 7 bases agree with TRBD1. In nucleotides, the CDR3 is TGTGCCAGTAGGATGGGGCCCCGGACAGGGAACACTGAAGCTTTCTTT. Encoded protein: CASRMGPRTGNTEAFF.